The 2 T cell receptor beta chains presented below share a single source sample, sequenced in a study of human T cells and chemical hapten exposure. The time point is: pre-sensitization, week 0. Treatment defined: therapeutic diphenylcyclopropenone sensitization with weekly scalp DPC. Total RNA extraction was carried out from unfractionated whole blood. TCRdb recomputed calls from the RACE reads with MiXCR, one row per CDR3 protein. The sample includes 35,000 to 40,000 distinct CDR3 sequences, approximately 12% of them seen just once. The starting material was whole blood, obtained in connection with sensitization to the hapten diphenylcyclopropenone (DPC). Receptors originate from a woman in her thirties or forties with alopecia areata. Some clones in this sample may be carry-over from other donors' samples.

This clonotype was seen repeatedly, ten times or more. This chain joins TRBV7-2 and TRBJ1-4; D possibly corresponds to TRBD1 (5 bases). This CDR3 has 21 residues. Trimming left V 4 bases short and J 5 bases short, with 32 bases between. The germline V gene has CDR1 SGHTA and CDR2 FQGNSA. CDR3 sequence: CASSSHEVGTPLNGDNEKLFF. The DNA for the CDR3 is TGTGCCAGCAGCTCCCACGAAGTCGGGACGCCTCTCAACGGGGACAATGAAAAACTGTTTTTT. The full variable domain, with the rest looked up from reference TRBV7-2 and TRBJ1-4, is GAGVSQSPSNKVTEKGKDVELRCDPISGHTALYWYRQSLGQGLEFLIYFQGNSAPDKSGLPSDRFSAERTGGSVSTLTIQRTQQEDSAVYLCASSSHEVGTPLNGDNEKLFFGSGTQLSVL.

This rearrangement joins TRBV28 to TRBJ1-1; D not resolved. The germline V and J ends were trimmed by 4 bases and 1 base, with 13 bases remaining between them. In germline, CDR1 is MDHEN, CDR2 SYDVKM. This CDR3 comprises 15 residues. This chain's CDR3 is CASSSPSGQNTEAFF. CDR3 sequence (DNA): TGTGCCAGCAGTTCCCCCTCAGGCCAGAACACTGAAGCTTTCTTT. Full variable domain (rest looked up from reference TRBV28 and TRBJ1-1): DVKVTQSSRYLVKRTGEKVFLECVQDMDHENMFWYRQDPGLGLRLIYFSYDVKMKEKGDIPEGYSVSREKKERFSLILESASTNQTSMYLCASSSPSGQNTEAFFGQGTRLTVV.